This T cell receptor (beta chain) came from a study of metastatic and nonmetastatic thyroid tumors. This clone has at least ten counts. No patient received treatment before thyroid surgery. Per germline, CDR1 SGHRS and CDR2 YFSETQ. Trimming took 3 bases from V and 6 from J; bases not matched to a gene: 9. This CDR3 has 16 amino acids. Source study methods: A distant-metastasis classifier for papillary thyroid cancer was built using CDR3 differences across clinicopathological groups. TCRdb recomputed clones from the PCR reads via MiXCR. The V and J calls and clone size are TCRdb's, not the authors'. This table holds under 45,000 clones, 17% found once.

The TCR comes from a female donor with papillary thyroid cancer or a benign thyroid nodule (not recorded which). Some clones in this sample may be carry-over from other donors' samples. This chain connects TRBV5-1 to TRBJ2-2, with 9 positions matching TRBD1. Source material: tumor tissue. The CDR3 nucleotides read TGCGCCAGCAGCTCGTCGGGGACAGGGCGGCCCGGGGAGCTGTTTTTT. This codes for CASSSSGTGRPGELFF.